The following is a T cell receptor (beta chain) sequence with its context. The sample comes from a study of blood T cell repertoires in COVID-19. On the study more broadly: There were acute and convalescent COVID-19 samples, and they came from the United States, Italy and Spain.

This CDR3 is 13 amino acids long. Germline V gene lookup returns CDR1 MNHEY and CDR2 SMNVEV (reference sequence). V lost 6 bases, J lost 5 bases, and 14 bases lay in between. Here immunoSEQ multiplex PCR was the method, and the copy in TCRdb shows in-frame clones only, minus some. The table has fewer than 250,000 clones, 80% to 90% seen once. The sequenced material came from peripheral blood. The clonotype comes from a man in his fifties with active or convalescent COVID-19. The genes are TRBV27 and TRBJ2-7; possibly TRBD2 for D (6 bases). The chain's CDR3 is CASSPGGPHEQYF. DNA for the CDR3: TGTGCCAGCAGCCCTGGAGGGCCCCACGAGCAGTACTTC.